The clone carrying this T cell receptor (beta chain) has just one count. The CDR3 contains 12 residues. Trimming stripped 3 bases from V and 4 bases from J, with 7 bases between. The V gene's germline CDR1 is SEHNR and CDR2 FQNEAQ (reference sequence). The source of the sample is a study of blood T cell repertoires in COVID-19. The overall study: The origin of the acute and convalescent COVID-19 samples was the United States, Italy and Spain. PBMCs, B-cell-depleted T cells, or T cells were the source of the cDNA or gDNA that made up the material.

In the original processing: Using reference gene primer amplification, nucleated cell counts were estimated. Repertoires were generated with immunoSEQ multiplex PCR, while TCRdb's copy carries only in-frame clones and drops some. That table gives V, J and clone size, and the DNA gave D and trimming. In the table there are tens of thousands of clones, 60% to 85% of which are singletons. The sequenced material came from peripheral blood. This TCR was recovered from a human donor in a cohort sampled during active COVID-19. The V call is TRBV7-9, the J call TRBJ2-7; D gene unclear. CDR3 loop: CASSLLRYEQYF. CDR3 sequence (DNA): TGTGCCAGCAGCTTGCTCAGGTACGAGCAGTACTTC.